These T cell receptor beta chains were read from a single sample in a study of cytomegalovirus exposure and HLA in healthy donors. TCRdb's copy holds only in-frame clones and misses some; the assay was immunoSEQ multiplex PCR. The sample lists about 140,000 clones; roughly 80% were seen once. Sequenced sample: PBMCs. These receptors originate from a man aged 18 to 30 in good health and CMV-seronegative. CDR3s include the opening cysteine and the closing phenylalanine or tryptophan. A D gene is named only where the DNA matches it firmly. Expanded clones get a size class; other rows say once, few or many, or leave the size out.

CDR3nt	CDR3aa	j_gene	abundance	len	d_gene	v_gene
TGTGCCTGGACCGGGACAGGCGAGCAGTTCTTC	CAWTGTGEQFF	TRBJ2-1	.	11	TRBD1	TRBV30
TGTGCCAGCAGCGCTACCGGGAGAATCTATGGCTACACCTTC	CASSATGRIYGYTF	TRBJ1-2	.	14	.	TRBV11-2
TGTGCCAGCAGGAAGGGACAGGGCGGCACTGAAGCTTTCTTT	CASRKGQGGTEAFF	TRBJ1-1	.	14	TRBD1	TRBV6-5
TGTGCCAGCAGCTTAGCAGCGGCAGGGAACACTGAAGCTTTCTTT	CASSLAAAGNTEAFF	TRBJ1-1	once	15	.	TRBV7-2
TGTGCCAGAGGGACAGAGGAGATCGAGCAGTACTTC	CARGTEEIEQYF	TRBJ2-7	.	12	TRBD1	TRBV6-4
TGTGCCAGCTCACCCCTAGGACAGGTCGCAAGCGACGAGCAGTACTTC	CASSPLGQVASDEQYF	TRBJ2-7	once	16	TRBD1	TRBV18
TGCAGCGTTGCCTCACAGGGGGTATTTCGAACTGAAGCTTTCTTT	CSVASQGVFRTEAFF	TRBJ1-1	.	15	TRBD1	TRBV29-1
TGTGCCTGGAGTGTACCAAGCGACCCTCCCTTGAACACTGAAGCTTTCTTT	CAWSVPSDPPLNTEAFF	TRBJ1-1	once	17	.	TRBV30
TGTGCCAGCACGGGTCCCCTTAGCTCCTATAATTCACCCCTCCACTTT	CASTGPLSSYNSPLHF	TRBJ1-6	.	16	.	TRBV2
TGTGCCAGCAGTAACAGGAAAAGGAACACTGAAGCTTTCTTT	CASSNRKRNTEAFF	TRBJ1-1	few	14	.	TRBV27
TGTGCCAGCAGCTTAGGACAGGGGAACTCTGGAAACACCATATATTTT	CASSLGQGNSGNTIYF	TRBJ1-3	.	16	TRBD1	TRBV5-4
TGCGCCAGCAGCCAAGAAACAGGGAACTATGGCTACACCTTC	CASSQETGNYGYTF	TRBJ1-2	.	14	.	TRBV4-3
TGTGCCAGCAGTGAAAGGGCTAGCGGGGGCGACGAGCAGTACTTC	CASSERASGGDEQYF	TRBJ2-7	.	15	TRBD2	TRBV6-1
TGTGCCAGCAGCCGCGCCCGGGGCACTGAAGCTTTCTTT	CASSRARGTEAFF	TRBJ1-1	.	13	.	TRBV11-1
TGTGCCACCAGCAGAGTGGATCAGGGTGGGGCAGATACGCAGTATTTT	CATSRVDQGGADTQYF	TRBJ2-3	few	16	.	TRBV15
TGTGCCAGCAGCTTAGATCTCGAGCAGTACTTC	CASSLDLEQYF	TRBJ2-7	.	11	.	TRBV7-9
TGTGCCAGCTCACCACCGGACAGGGGTCGTTACGAGCAGTACTTC	CASSPPDRGRYEQYF	TRBJ2-7	.	15	TRBD1	TRBV18
TGTGCCAGCAGCGTAGCCGGGACTAATGAAAAACTGTTTTTT	CASSVAGTNEKLFF	TRBJ1-4	.	14	.	TRBV9
TGTGCCAGCAGCTTAGTGTCCAGCTACGAGCAGTACTTC	CASSLVSSYEQYF	TRBJ2-7	.	13	.	TRBV7-2
TGTGCCAGCAGTGTAGAGCGGGGGGGCATGAATGAGCAGTTCTTC	CASSVERGGMNEQFF	TRBJ2-1	.	15	TRBD2	TRBV6-4
TGTGCCAGTTCCGACAGGGACGGCTCACCCCTCCACTTT	CASSDRDGSPLHF	TRBJ1-6	.	13	TRBD1	TRBV9
TGTGCCAGCAGCCAACGGTTAGCGGGGGGCCGTCTGGGGGAAGAGACCCAGTACTTC	CASSQRLAGGRLGEETQYF	TRBJ2-5	.	19	TRBD2	TRBV14